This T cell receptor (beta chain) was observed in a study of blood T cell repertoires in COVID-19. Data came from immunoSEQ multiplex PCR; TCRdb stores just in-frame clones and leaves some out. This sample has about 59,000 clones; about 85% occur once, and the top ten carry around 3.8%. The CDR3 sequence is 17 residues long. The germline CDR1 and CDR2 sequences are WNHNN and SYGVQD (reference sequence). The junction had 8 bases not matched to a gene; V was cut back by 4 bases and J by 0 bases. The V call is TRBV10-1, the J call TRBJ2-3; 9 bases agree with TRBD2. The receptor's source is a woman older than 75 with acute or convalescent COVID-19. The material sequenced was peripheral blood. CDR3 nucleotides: TGCGCCAGCAGTGGAGATAGCGGGAGTCTAAGCACAGATACGCAGTATTTT. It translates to CASSGDSGSLSTDTQYF.